The 16 T cell receptor beta chains given below trace back to one sample, sequenced in a study of cytomegalovirus exposure and HLA in healthy donors. A multiplex PCR was run with 60 Vbeta primers and 13 Jbeta primers. Some clones are missing from TCRdb's copy, which holds only in-frame ones; the method was immunoSEQ multiplex PCR. The sample records about 120,000 clones, about 80% being singletons. The material sequenced was PBMCs. The receptors were sampled from a woman in her 30s in good health and CMV-seropositive.

This clone appeared a few times. The genes are TRBV10-3 and TRBJ2-5; 8 nucleotides align to TRBD2. The germline CDR1 and CDR2 sequences are ENHRY and SYGVKD. The CDR3 is made up of 14 amino acids. The ends lost 3 bases at V and 5 bases at J; junction bases unmatched: 5. CDR3 nucleotide sequence: TGTGCCATCAGTGAAGCGGGAGCCGCGGAGACCCAGTACTTC. The encoded protein is CAISEAGAAETQYF.

J is TRBJ1-1 and V is TRBV27, with D possibly matching TRBD1 (5 bases). The CDR3 spans 15 residues. Germline loops: CDR1 MNHEY, CDR2 SMNVEV (reference sequence). Trimming left V 2 bases short and J 5 bases short, with 15 bases between. CDR3 sequence (DNA): TGTGCCAGCAGTTTAAACTGGGGGGGAGAGACTGAAGCTTTCTTT. The encoded protein is CASSLNWGGETEAFF.

In regard to this clone: Its ends do not fully match the called genes, so a read error is possible. The sample holds other DNA sequences that translate to the same CDR3. The gene calls are TRBV28 and TRBJ1-2, with a weak D call TRBD1 (6 bases). The germline V gene has CDR1 MDHEN and CDR2 SYDVKM. The CDR3 contains 16 residues. The chain's CDR3 is CASSLRGLVQGSGYTF. For the CDR3, the DNA is TGCGCCAGCAGTTTAAGGGGTTTGGTACAGGGATCCGGCTACACCTTC.

Only a few counts were recorded for this clone. The chain employs TRBV10-3 and TRBJ2-1, with 9 bases matching TRBD2. With 4 bases clipped from V and 10 bases from J, the junction kept 11 bases outside the gene matches. Germline V gives CDR1 ENHRY, CDR2 SYGVKD. The CDR3 covers 15 residues. The CDR3 protein is CAISGNPALAGEQFF. CDR3 nucleotides: TGTGCCATCAGTGGAAACCCGGCTCTAGCGGGAGAGCAGTTCTTC.

The chain recombines TRBV14 with TRBJ2-5, with 7 bases that match TRBD2. The better agreement between TRBJ2-7 and the DNA end casts doubt on the J call. Germline V lookup: CDR1 SGHDN, CDR2 FVKESK. The CDR3 is made up of 16 amino acids. The CDR3 DNA is TGTGCCAGCAGCCAATGGGGGGGTAGGGCCCTCTACGAGCAGTACTTC. This sequence encodes CASSQWGGRALYEQYF.

This clone was recorded only once. The chain uses TRBV2 and TRBJ1-5; D is unresolved. Germline CDR1 and CDR2: SNHLY and FYNNEI. V lost 9 bases to trimming and J lost 4 bases, with 19 bases between them. CDR3 length equals 15 residues. In DNA, the CDR3 is TGTGCCAGTAACCAAGTCCAGGCGGGGAATCAGCCCCAGCATTTT. Translated: CASNQVQAGNQPQHF.

The chain recombines TRBV2 with TRBJ2-7; D is ambiguous. Germline V gene lookup returns CDR1 SNHLY and CDR2 FYNNEI. V lost 4 bases and J 4 bases, leaving 2 bases between the germline ends. The CDR3 is 10 residues long. This CDR3 is CASSAYEQYF. The CDR3 coding sequence is TGTGCCAGCAGTGCATACGAGCAGTACTTC.

This rearrangement joins TRBV5-4 to TRBJ2-7, with D maybe TRBD1 (5 bases). The germline CDR1 and CDR2 sequences are SGHNT and YYREEE (reference sequence). The CDR3 consists of 14 residues. V was clipped by 1 base and J by 2 bases, with 10 bases between them. As DNA, the CDR3 is TGTGCCAGCAGCTTGTCAGGGCTACCCTACGAGCAGTACTTC. Its protein is CASSLSGLPYEQYF.

In its sample, this clone was seen a few times. The chain uses TRBV7-3 and TRBJ2-7; possible D gene TRBD1, 6 bases. Trimming shortened V by 5 bases and J by 5 bases, and 19 bases separated the two germline ends. Germline CDR1 and CDR2: SGHTA and FQGTGA. The CDR3 is 15 residues long. In DNA, the CDR3 is TGTGCCAGCAGCCCGCACCCTAACAGGGTAGACGAGCAGTACTTC. Amino acid sequence: CASSPHPNRVDEQYF.

There are a few counts of this clone. This sequence joins TRBV9 and TRBJ1-1, with D perhaps TRBD1 (5 bases). V gave up 3 bases and J gave up 4 bases, with 10 bases separating them. Germline V lookup: CDR1 SGDLS, CDR2 YYNGEE. This CDR3 is built from 13 residues. CDR3 in amino acids: CASSGGFGTEAFF. The CDR3 DNA is TGTGCCAGCAGCGGGGGCTTCGGCACTGAAGCTTTCTTT.

This chain joins TRBV27 and TRBJ2-5; D possibly corresponds to TRBD2 (6 bases). The end of the DNA is better explained by TRBJ2-7, so the J call may be wrong. The length of the CDR3 is 13 residues. Germline CDR1 reads MNHEY; CDR2 reads SMNVEV (reference sequence). The CDR3 DNA is TGTGCCAGCAGTTTTGAAGGAGCGGGCGAGCAGTACTTC. This translates into CASSFEGAGEQYF.

The CDR3 protein is CASSPPDSNTGELFF. The DNA of the CDR3 is TGTGCCAGCTCACCACCTGACAGTAACACCGGGGAGCTGTTTTTT. The rearrangement joins TRBV18 to TRBJ2-2, with D possibly TRBD1 on 5 matching bases. This CDR3 is built from 15 residues. The V and J ends lost 0 bases and 2 bases respectively, with 7 bases between them. Germline V CDR1 and CDR2: KGHSH, LQKENI.

This clone is a singleton in its sample. The J gene is TRBJ2-1, the V gene TRBV4-1; 13 positions match TRBD2. The CDR3 spans 21 residues. Looked up from germline, CDR1 is MGHRA and CDR2 is YSYEKL. With 2 bases clipped from V and 0 bases from J, the junction kept 13 bases outside the gene matches. The CDR3, as DNA: TGCGCCAGCAGCCAAATACCCGAACTAGCGGGAGGGGGTAGCTCCTACAATGAGCAGTTCTTC. It is translated as CASSQIPELAGGGSSYNEQFF.

The chain carries TRBV6-4 and TRBJ1-6; D not certain. The CDR3 has 15 amino acids. The ends were cut back, 3 bases at V and 9 bases at J, with 15 bases in the middle. CDR1 is MRHNA, CDR2 SNTAGT, per germline. The CDR3 protein is CASSERDSLGSPLHF. Here the CDR3 DNA reads TGTGCCAGCAGTGAACGAGACTCGTTAGGTTCACCCCTCCACTTT.

The chain joins TRBV4-1 to TRBJ2-7, with 10 nucleotides matching TRBD1. The CDR3 loop spans 13 amino acids. Germline V lookup: CDR1 MGHRA, CDR2 YSYEKL. V gave up 4 bases and J gave up 6 bases; unmatched junction bases: 3. The CDR3 here is CASSRGTGVEQYF. The DNA of the CDR3 is TGCGCCAGCAGCCGGGGGACAGGGGTCGAGCAGTACTTC.

The V and J genes are TRBV5-1 and TRBJ1-1; D is unresolved. V shed 0 bases and J shed 5 bases, with 8 bases lying between them. Germline V lookup: CDR1 SGHRS, CDR2 YFSETQ. This CDR3 contains 13 residues. CDR3 in amino acids: CASSLGETTEAFF. In nucleotides, the CDR3 is TGCGCCAGCAGCTTGGGTGAGACAACTGAAGCTTTCTTT.